This entry concerns a single T cell receptor beta chain. Its target antigen remains unknown. No quality values exist for individual bases; no much larger clone is one base distant. The source of the sample is a study of blood T cell repertoires in COVID-19 (TCRdb year 2020). Study-wide context: Samples from collaborators originated in the United States, Italy and Spain and spanned both the acute and convalescent phases of COVID-19. The prospective study material was composed of cDNA or gDNA derived from T cells, B-cell-depleted T cells, or PBMCs. Deeply sampled blood TCRbeta repertoires from subjects exposed to, actively infected with, or recovered from COVID-19 were included in the dataset. The repertoires were made available in a free public database intended to serve as a resource for research on the immune response to SARS-CoV-2. The samples were drawn from two sources: the first 160 participants of the ongoing ImmuneRACE study, and fewer than 1,500 subjects contributed by 6 global collaborators. The sample metadata nearly always contained a de-identified subject ID, COVID-19 status, age in years and sex. Where available, HLA class I and class II types were obtained from metadata supplied by the sample provider rather than from assay-based typing.

Results the study describes overall, beyond this receptor: How much clinical and demographic metadata was included differed by source and by participant, and the metadata was provided uncurated.

TCRbeta CDR3 regions were amplified from genomic DNA using the immunoSEQ Assay, a bias-controlled multiplex PCR. The study's processing was this. Nucleated cell counts per sample were estimated from amplification of reference gene primers within the assay. To quantify the absolute abundance of each unique TCRbeta CDR3 rearrangement, sequence reads were collapsed and filtered. For each sample, productive Simpson clonality was calculated as the square root of Simpson's diversity index over productive rearrangements. TCRdb mirrors the immuneACCESS table, restricted to in-frame sequences. Some clones are absent from its copies; in checked studies, under half trace to an unresolved V gene, and the reason for the others is unknown. The V and J calls and clone size were taken over from that table, and D and trimming were inferred from the DNA. This sample gives 130,000 to 150,000 clones in total; 75% to 85% of them show up just once. The ten top clones hold about 5% of the sample.

Whole blood was collected in K2EDTA tubes by collaborating institutions according to the institutions' own protocols. For TCRbeta analysis, collaborators shipped samples in one of three forms: frozen whole blood, isolated PBMCs, or DNA extracted from either of those sample types. Looking up the germline V gene (reference sequence) yields CDR1 MNHEY and CDR2 SMNVEV. There are 16 amino acids in the CDR3, from cysteine to phenylalanine inclusive. Only the CDR3 portion is preserved as DNA: 48 bases, with reading frame beginning at the first base. At the junction V is shortened by 6 bases and J by 1 base; bases outside the gene matches: 6.

Rearrangement joined TRBV27 to TRBJ1-6; 7 of the junction bases match TRBD1. Sequenced sample: peripheral blood. The TCR originated in a woman aged 45 to 65 with acute or convalescent COVID-19. Here the CDR3 is given as CASREAGGSYNSPLHF. The bases are TGTGCCAGCAGGGAAGCAGGGGGATCCTATAATTCACCCCTCCACTTT.